One sample yielded the 31 T cell receptor beta chains listed below, sequenced in a study of siplizumab effects on memory and regulatory T cells. Assay used: immunoSEQ multiplex PCR; TCRdb lists only in-frame clones, some missing. Here the sample spans 100,000 or so clones, more than 85% being singletons. Material for sequencing was CD4+ T cells sorted from blood. The receptors derive from a human donor in good health. Some clones in this sample may be carry-over from other donors' samples.

V usage is TRBV27 and J usage is TRBJ2-1; perhaps TRBD1 as D (6 bases). Trimming took off 3 bases at V and 5 bases at J, with 14 bases between the two ends. The CDR3 spans 15 residues. Germline V gives CDR1 MNHEY, CDR2 SMNVEV (reference sequence). The CDR3 bases are TGTGCCAGCAGTTTCAAGGGCGGACAGAACAATGAGCAGTTCTTC. Translating gives CASSFKGGQNNEQFF.

The chain uses TRBV11-2 and TRBJ2-4; TRBD2 might be the D (5 bases). This CDR3 region has 13 residues. Germline CDR1 is SGHAT and CDR2 is FQNNGV. Between the trimmed V and J ends, which lost 4 bases and 7 bases, there was a span of 11 bases. The CDR3 here is CASSSRVGNIQYF. Here the CDR3 DNA reads TGTGCCAGCAGCTCGAGGGTCGGGAACATTCAGTACTTC.

The chain carries TRBV7-2 and TRBJ1-1; 7 bases match TRBD1. CDR3 length: 15 residues. Looked up from germline, CDR1 is SGHTA and CDR2 is FQGNSA. The junction had 6 bases not matched to a gene; V was cut back by 3 bases and J by 2 bases. In DNA form, the CDR3 reads TGTGCCAGCAGCTTCGGGACAGCGGTTAACACTGAAGCTTTCTTT. Translation gives CASSFGTAVNTEAFF.

This sequence joins TRBV5-1 and TRBJ2-5; 13 nucleotides agree with TRBD2. After removal of 3 bases from V and 5 bases from J, the junction contained 7 bases not matched to a gene. CDR1 is SGHRS and CDR2 is YFSETQ in the germline V gene. CDR3 length: 16 amino acids. The CDR3 nucleotides read TGCGCCAGCAGCTCGGCCAGGACTAGCGGGAGTGAGACCCAGTACTTC. This codes for CASSSARTSGSETQYF.

The chain couples TRBV4-1 to TRBJ2-7; D gene unclear. The CDR3 spans 14 residues. The V and J ends lost 1 base and 2 bases respectively, with 9 bases between them. The germline CDR1 and CDR2 sequences are MGHRA and YSYEKL. CDR3 amino acids: CASSQGYRAYEQYF. Here the CDR3 DNA reads TGCGCCAGCAGCCAAGGGTACAGAGCCTACGAGCAGTACTTC.

V and J are TRBV6-5 and TRBJ2-7, with 9 bases fitting TRBD1. This CDR3 region has 15 residues. Germline V gives CDR1 MNHEY, CDR2 SVGAGI. V was pared by 2 bases and J by 3 bases, with 5 bases of the junction left unmatched. Written as DNA, the CDR3 is TGTGCCAGCAGTTACAATTCGGGACAGGGCTACGAGCAGTACTTC. Encoded protein: CASSYNSGQGYEQYF.

In its sample, this clone was seen once. The genes are TRBV6-1 and TRBJ2-5; 8 bases are shared with TRBD2. V lost 2 bases, J lost 1 base, and 9 bases stayed unmatched. Per germline, CDR1 MNHNS and CDR2 SASEGT. The CDR3 spans 17 residues. CDR3 DNA: TGTGCCAGCAGTGAATTTCGGGGAGCGGGAGTCCAAGAGACCCAGTACTTC. Encoded protein: CASSEFRGAGVQETQYF.

V and J are TRBV11-2 and TRBJ2-4, with D possibly being TRBD1 (5 bases). CDR1 is SGHAT and CDR2 is FQNNGV in the germline V gene. The CDR3 loop spans 16 amino acids. Trimming took 5 bases from V and 6 from J, leaving 20 bases between them. The DNA for the CDR3 is TGTGCCAGCAGCCCCACGACAGTTCGAGTGGTAAACATTCAGTACTTC. Protein sequence: CASSPTTVRVVNIQYF.

The chain combines TRBV5-5 with TRBJ2-1, with TRBD2 matching 13 bases. V shed 4 bases and J 4 bases; nucleotides not matched to a gene: 5. The CDR3 covers 16 residues. The germline CDR1 and CDR2 sequences are SGHKS and YYEKEE (reference sequence). The CDR3 spells CASSKGLAGFYNEQFF. CDR3 DNA: TGTGCCAGCAGCAAGGGACTAGCGGGGTTTTACAATGAGCAGTTCTTC.

In DNA form, the CDR3 reads TGTGCCAGCAGCTTGCATGGACTAGCGGGAGGCCCAGATACGCAGTATTTT. It encodes CASSLHGLAGGPDTQYF. The rearrangement links TRBV5-4 to TRBJ2-3; 14 bases are shared with TRBD2. This CDR3 is built from 17 residues. Losses at the gene ends were 1 base for V and 4 bases for J; bases not matched to a gene: 5. CDR1 and CDR2 (germline): SGHNT, YYREEE (reference sequence).

CDR3 sequence: CASSLRLAGTGLNEQFF. The CDR3 DNA sequence: TGTGCCAGCAGCTTGAGGTTAGCGGGAACAGGGTTGAATGAGCAGTTCTTC. The chain employs TRBV7-8 and TRBJ2-1; TRBD2 matches 8 bases. The CDR3 covers 17 residues. The V segment lost 3 bases and the J segment 7 bases; nucleotides outside the gene matches: 14. Germline V CDR1 and CDR2: SGHVS, FQNEAQ.

The chain combines TRBV5-4 with TRBJ2-1, with 12 bases matching TRBD2. V gave up 0 bases and J gave up 6 bases; unmatched junction bases: 4. Germline V gene data show CDR1 as SGHNT and CDR2 as YYREEE (reference sequence). CDR3 length: 16 amino acids. The CDR3 loop reads CASSLEPSGRANEQFF. The CDR3 bases are TGTGCCAGCAGCTTGGAACCTAGCGGGAGGGCCAATGAGCAGTTCTTC.

The rearrangement joins TRBV28 to TRBJ1-1, with TRBD1 identical over 7 bases. The V gene end was trimmed by 2 bases and the J gene end by 8 bases; junction bases not matched to a gene: 2. The CDR3 is made up of 12 amino acids. Per germline, CDR1 MDHEN and CDR2 SYDVKM. DNA for the CDR3: TGTGCCAGCAGTTTAAGGGGGCTAGAAGCTTTCTTT. Its translation: CASSLRGLEAFF.

This rearrangement joins TRBV6-5 to TRBJ2-6, with D hard to call. This CDR3 contains 13 residues. V was clipped by 8 bases and J by 0 bases, with 5 bases between them. Germline loops: CDR1 MNHEY, CDR2 SVGAGI. The CDR3 nucleotides read TGTGCCAGCTTTGCCTCTGGGGCCAACGTCCTGACTTTC. It encodes CASFASGANVLTF.

V is TRBV6-1 and J is TRBJ2-1; TRBD2 matches at 12 bases. The length of the CDR3 is 20 residues. V lost 0 bases to trimming and J lost 1 base; unmatched junction nucleotides: 10. Looked up from germline, CDR1 is MNHNS and CDR2 is SASEGT. The CDR3, as DNA: TGTGCCAGCAGTGAAGCTTTACAGGCGGGACTAGCGGGTTCCTACAATGAGCAGTTCTTC. Translated, it gives CASSEALQAGLAGSYNEQFF.

The chain is built from TRBV2 and TRBJ2-6; no definite D call. Germline lookup yields CDR1 SNHLY and CDR2 FYNNEI. V gave up 1 base and J gave up 0 bases, with 4 bases separating them. The CDR3 totals 15 residues. The CDR3 here is CASSEGASGANVLTF. The CDR3 coding sequence is TGTGCCAGCAGTGAAGGAGCCTCTGGGGCCAACGTCCTGACTTTC. The whole variable domain, filled in from reference TRBV2 and TRBJ2-6, reads EPEVTQTPSHQVTQMGQEVILRCVPISNHLYFYWYRQILGQKVEFLVSFYNNEISEKSEIFDDQFSVERPDGSNFTLKIRSTKLEDSAMYFCASSEGASGANVLTFGAGSRLTVL.

This chain connects TRBV5-1 to TRBJ2-1; tentatively, D is TRBD2 (5 bases). V was cut by 0 bases and J by 8 bases, with 6 bases left in between. Germline CDR1 reads SGHRS; CDR2 reads YFSETQ. The length of the CDR3 is 12 residues. The CDR3 coding sequence is TGCGCCAGCAGCTTGGGGGAGTATGAGCAGTTCTTC. As protein: CASSLGEYEQFF.

The genes are TRBV28 and TRBJ1-4; D uncertain. Deletions cut 6 bases from V and 2 bases from J, with 7 bases between. The CDR3 has 13 amino acids. The V gene's germline CDR1 is MDHEN and CDR2 SYDVKM. The CDR3 sequence: CASSISTNEKLFF. CDR3 sequence (DNA): TGTGCCAGCAGCATTTCTACTAATGAAAAACTGTTTTTT.

The rearrangement uses TRBV2 and TRBJ1-4; weak D call: TRBD1 (5 bases). V was trimmed by 1 base and J by 4 bases, leaving 7 bases between them. This CDR3 comprises 14 residues. In germline, CDR1 is SNHLY, CDR2 FYNNEI. The DNA of the CDR3 is TGTGCCAGCAGTGAAGGACAGAGTAATGAAAAACTGTTTTTT. Its protein is CASSEGQSNEKLFF.

J is TRBJ1-1 and V is TRBV18; D is undetermined. V gave up 5 bases and J gave up 1 base, with 11 bases separating them. This CDR3 contains 14 residues. Germline V lookup: CDR1 KGHSH, CDR2 LQKENI. The CDR3 reads CASSYSPRNTEAFF. DNA of the CDR3: TGTGCCAGCTCATATTCACCACGGAACACTGAAGCTTTCTTT.

V and J are TRBV6-5 and TRBJ2-3; 7 bases agree with TRBD2. CDR1 is MNHEY and CDR2 is SVGAGI in the germline V gene. V gave up 6 bases and J gave up 4 bases; unmatched junction bases: 10. The CDR3 runs 15 residues. CDR3 DNA: TGTGCCAGCAGCCTCCGGACTAGATGGCCAGATACGCAGTATTTT. This sequence encodes CASSLRTRWPDTQYF.

J is TRBJ2-7 and V is TRBV6-5, with unresolved D. Germline V gene sequence: CDR1 MNHEY, CDR2 SVGAGI. The CDR3 runs 11 residues. V lost 6 bases and J 4 bases, leaving 7 bases between the germline ends. As DNA, the CDR3 is TGTGCCAGCAGCCTAAAATACGAGCAGTACTTC. This gives the protein CASSLKYEQYF.

This chain connects TRBV5-5 to TRBJ2-1; no definite D call. Trimming took 2 bases from V and 2 from J, leaving 2 bases between them. This CDR3 is built from 12 residues. In germline, CDR1 is SGHKS, CDR2 YYEKEE (reference sequence). The CDR3 nucleotides are TGTGCCAGCAGCTTCGCCTACAATGAGCAGTTCTTC. It encodes CASSFAYNEQFF.

This clone was observed once. The chain employs TRBV28 and TRBJ2-3, with TRBD1 matching over 7 bases. The CDR3 spans 13 residues. The V and J ends lost 3 bases and 6 bases, in that order; junction bases with no gene match: 3. Per germline, CDR1 MDHEN and CDR2 SYDVKM. In DNA form, the CDR3 reads TGTGCCAGCAGTTTGAGGGGGCTGGATACGCAGTATTTT. This encodes CASSLRGLDTQYF.

The J gene is TRBJ1-1, the V gene TRBV10-1, with D possibly TRBD1 on 5 matching bases. CDR1 is WNHNN, CDR2 SYGVQD, per germline (reference sequence). The CDR3 runs 16 residues. Trimming stripped 3 bases from V and 0 bases from J, with 14 bases between. The CDR3 sequence is CASSDRDGGLNTEAFF. The CDR3 DNA reads as TGCGCCAGCAGTGACCGGGACGGTGGCTTGAACACTGAAGCTTTCTTT.

V gene TRBV5-8 combines with J gene TRBJ2-1; weak D call: TRBD1 (6 bases). V was pared by 5 bases and J by 9 bases, with 12 bases between. Looked up from germline, CDR1 is SGHTS and CDR2 is YDEGEE. This CDR3 is built from 12 residues. DNA of the CDR3: TGTGCCAGCAGTTTCAAAGGGGGTGAGCAGTTCTTC. Translated, it gives CASSFKGGEQFF.

This chain connects TRBV6-5 to TRBJ2-7; perhaps TRBD2 as D (5 bases). Germline CDR1 reads MNHEY; CDR2 reads SVGAGI. This CDR3 spans 14 amino acids. Trimming left V 0 bases short and J 3 bases short, with 9 bases between. In DNA form, the CDR3 reads TGTGCCAGCAGTTACTCGAGGGTAGGCTACGAGCAGTACTTC. It specifies CASSYSRVGYEQYF.

The chain joins TRBV11-2 to TRBJ1-3, with no clear D. CDR1 and CDR2 (germline): SGHAT, FQNNGV. The V gene lost 2 bases and the J gene lost 9 bases, with 26 bases spanning the gap. The CDR3 runs 18 residues. The CDR3 DNA follows: TGTGCCAGCAGCTTATTAGGAAACAGCTCCCCTCGAAGAGGCACCATATATTTT. Its translation: CASSLLGNSSPRRGTIYF.

To note about this clone: Other DNA sequences in the sample encode the same CDR3. The CDR3 protein is CASSLQGGNQPQHF. The CDR3 region has the DNA TGCGCCAGCAGCCTACAGGGGGGCAATCAGCCCCAGCATTTT. The chain joins TRBV5-1 to TRBJ1-5; 8 positions agree with TRBD1. Germline V CDR1 and CDR2: SGHRS, YFSETQ. The CDR3 is 14 amino acids. Trimming cost V 4 bases and J 2 bases; bases outside gene matches: 2. The variable domain in full, with the rest retrieved from reference TRBV5-1 and TRBJ1-5, is KAGVTQTPRYLIKTRGQQVTLSCSPISGHRSVSWYQQTPGQGLQFLFEYFSETQRNKGNFPGRFSGRQFSNSRSEMNVSTLELGDSALYLCASSLQGGNQPQHFGDGTRLSIL.

This clone appeared once. The chain is built from TRBV4-2 and TRBJ2-1; TRBD2 is a possible D gene (5 bases). Germline lookup yields CDR1 LGHNA and CDR2 YNFKEQ. V was shortened by 8 bases and J by 7 bases, with 21 bases between the two germline ends. The CDR3 has 15 amino acids. CDR3 amino acids: CASSRTVASENEQFF. DNA of the CDR3: TGTGCCAGCTCAAGGACTGTAGCGTCGGAGAATGAGCAGTTCTTC.

CDR3 region: CASSFKGGYTF. In DNA form, the CDR3 reads TGTGCCAGCAGCTTTAAAGGGGGCTACACCTTC. This sequence joins TRBV7-9 and TRBJ1-2; D is unclear. CDR1 and CDR2 (germline): SEHNR, FQNEAQ (reference sequence). The ends were cut back, 3 bases at V and 8 bases at J, with 7 bases in the middle. This CDR3 is 11 amino acids long.